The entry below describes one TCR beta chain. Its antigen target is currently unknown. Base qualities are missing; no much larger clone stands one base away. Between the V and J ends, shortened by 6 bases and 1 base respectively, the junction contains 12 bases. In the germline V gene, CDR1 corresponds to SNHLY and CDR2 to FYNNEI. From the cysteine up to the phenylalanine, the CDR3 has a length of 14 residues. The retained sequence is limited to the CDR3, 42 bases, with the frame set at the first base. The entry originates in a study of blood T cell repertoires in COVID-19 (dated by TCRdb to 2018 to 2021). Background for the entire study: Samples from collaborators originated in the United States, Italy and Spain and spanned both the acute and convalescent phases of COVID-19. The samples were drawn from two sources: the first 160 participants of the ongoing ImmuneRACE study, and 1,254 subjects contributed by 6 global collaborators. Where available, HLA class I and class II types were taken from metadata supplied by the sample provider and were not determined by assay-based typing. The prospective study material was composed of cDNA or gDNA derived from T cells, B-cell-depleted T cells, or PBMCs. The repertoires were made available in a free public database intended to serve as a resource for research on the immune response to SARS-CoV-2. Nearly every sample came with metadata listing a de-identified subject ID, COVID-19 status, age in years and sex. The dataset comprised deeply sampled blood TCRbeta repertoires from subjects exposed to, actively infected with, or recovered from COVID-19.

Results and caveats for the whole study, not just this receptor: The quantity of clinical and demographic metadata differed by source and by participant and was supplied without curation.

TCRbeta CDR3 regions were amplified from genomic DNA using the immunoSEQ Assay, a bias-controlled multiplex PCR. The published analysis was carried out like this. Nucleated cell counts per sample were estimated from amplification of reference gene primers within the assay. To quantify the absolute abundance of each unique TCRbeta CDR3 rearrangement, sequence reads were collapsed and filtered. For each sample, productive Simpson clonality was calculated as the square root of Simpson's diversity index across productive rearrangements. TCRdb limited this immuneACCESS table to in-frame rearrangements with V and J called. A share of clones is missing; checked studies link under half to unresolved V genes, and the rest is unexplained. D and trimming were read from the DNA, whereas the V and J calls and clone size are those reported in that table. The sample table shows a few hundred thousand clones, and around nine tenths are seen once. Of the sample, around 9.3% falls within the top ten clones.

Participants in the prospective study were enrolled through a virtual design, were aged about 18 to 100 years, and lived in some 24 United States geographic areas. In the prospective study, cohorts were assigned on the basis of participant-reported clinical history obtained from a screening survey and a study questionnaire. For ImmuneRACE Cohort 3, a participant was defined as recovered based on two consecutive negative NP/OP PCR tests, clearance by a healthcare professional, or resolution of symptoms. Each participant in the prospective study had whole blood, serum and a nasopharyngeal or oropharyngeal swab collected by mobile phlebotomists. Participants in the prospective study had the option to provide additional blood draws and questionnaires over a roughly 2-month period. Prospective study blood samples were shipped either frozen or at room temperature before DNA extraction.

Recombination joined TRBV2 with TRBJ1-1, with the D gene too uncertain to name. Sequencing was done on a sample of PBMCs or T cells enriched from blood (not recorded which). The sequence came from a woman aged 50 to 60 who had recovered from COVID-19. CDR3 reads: CASSATTRNTEAFF. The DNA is TGTGCCAGCAGCGCTACCACTCGGAACACTGAAGCTTTCTTT. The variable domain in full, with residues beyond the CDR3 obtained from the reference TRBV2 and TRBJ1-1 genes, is EPEVTQTPSHQVTQMGQEVILRCVPISNHLYFYWYRQILGQKVEFLVSFYNNEISEKSEIFDDQFSVERPDGSNFTLKIRSTKLEDSAMYFCASSATTRNTEAFFGQGTRLTVV.